These 9 T cell receptor beta chains came from one sample sequenced in a study of cytomegalovirus exposure and HLA in healthy donors. Primers: 60 Vbeta forward and 13 Jbeta reverse. Libraries were prepared by immunoSEQ multiplex PCR; TCRdb keeps only in-frame clonotypes and omits some of them. The sample shows 95,000 to 120,000 clones, around 77% of them seen only once. Specimen: PBMCs. The receptors originated from a woman aged 30 to 39 in good health and CMV-seropositive.

The chain carries TRBV4-2 and TRBJ2-5; 11 bases align to TRBD2. Germline CDR1 reads LGHNA; CDR2 reads YNFKEQ. The V segment lost 3 bases and the J segment 3 bases; nucleotides outside the gene matches: 6. The CDR3 is 16 amino acids. CDR3 nucleotide sequence: TGTGCCAGCAGCCATGACCCGGGACTAGCGGAAGAGACCCAGTACTTC. Encoded protein: CASSHDPGLAEETQYF.

V and J are TRBV6-5 and TRBJ1-2; D is ambiguous. CDR1 MNHEY and CDR2 SVGAGI come from the germline V gene. This CDR3 spans 14 amino acids. V lost 0 bases, J lost 6 bases, and 11 bases lay in between. This CDR3 reads CASSYSTLDNGYTF. For the CDR3, the DNA is TGTGCCAGCAGTTACTCGACACTAGATAATGGCTACACCTTC.

V usage is TRBV29-1 and J usage is TRBJ2-5; TRBD2 is a possible D gene (6 bases). The closer fit of TRBJ2-7 to the DNA end suggests the J call may be wrong. The CDR3 has 13 amino acids. Looked up from germline, CDR1 is SQVTM and CDR2 is ANQGSEA. The CDR3 sequence is CSANGGDQDEQYF. The CDR3, as DNA: TGCAGCGCAAACGGCGGGGATCAGGACGAGCAGTACTTC.

This chain connects TRBV19 to TRBJ1-2; D is possibly TRBD1 (6 bases). Germline V gives CDR1 LNHDA, CDR2 SQIVND (reference sequence). The V gene lost 10 bases and the J gene lost 8 bases, with 14 bases spanning the gap. The CDR3 loop spans 11 amino acids. The DNA of the CDR3 is TGTGCCACCCTGGGGGGGCCGGGCTACACCTTC. Encoded protein: CATLGGPGYTF.

This clone was seen once. The chain joins TRBV27 to TRBJ2-7, with TRBD2 identical over 7 bases. With V trimmed by 6 bases and J by 2 bases, 10 bases remained unmatched. Per the germline V gene, CDR1 is MNHEY and CDR2 is SMNVEV (reference sequence). The CDR3 totals 15 residues. CDR3 amino acids: CASRNGGSMPYEQYF. CDR3 in DNA: TGTGCCAGCAGAAATGGCGGGAGCATGCCCTACGAGCAGTACTTC.

The rearrangement uses TRBV27 and TRBJ2-1; 10 bases align to TRBD1. Germline loops: CDR1 MNHEY, CDR2 SMNVEV (reference sequence). The V gene end was trimmed by 6 bases and the J gene end by 4 bases; junction bases not matched to a gene: 3. CDR3 size: 14 residues. This CDR3 reads CASSSDRGYNEQFF. In DNA form, the CDR3 reads TGTGCCAGCAGCTCGGACAGGGGGTACAATGAGCAGTTCTTC.

This clone was counted a single time. The J gene is TRBJ2-5, the V gene TRBV7-6; tentatively, D is TRBD2 (6 bases). CDR1 SGHVS and CDR2 FNYEAQ come from the germline V gene. This CDR3 region has 15 residues. With 0 bases removed from V and 4 bases from J, the gap between germline ends came to 12 bases. CDR3 DNA: TGTGCCAGCAGCTTAGCCGGGGAGGAGGGAGAGACCCAGTACTTC. This sequence encodes CASSLAGEEGETQYF.

The chain recombines TRBV5-6 with TRBJ1-5; 7 bases are a match to TRBD1. With V trimmed by 2 bases and J by 7 bases, 6 bases remained unmatched. CDR1 SGHDT and CDR2 YYEEEE come from the germline V gene. The CDR3 runs 14 residues. The CDR3 bases are TGTGCCAGCAGCTTAAGGGGGCGTGAGCAGCCCCAGCATTTT. Translation: CASSLRGREQPQHF.

V is TRBV18 and J is TRBJ2-5, with D possibly being TRBD2 (6 bases). Germline V CDR1 and CDR2: KGHSH, LQKENI. The CDR3 consists of 16 residues. Between the trimmed V and J ends, which lost 3 bases and 1 base, there was a span of 15 bases. In DNA form, the CDR3 reads TGTGCCAGCTCACCGCGGGGAGGTCCCGGCCAAGAGACCCAGTACTTC. This sequence encodes CASSPRGGPGQETQYF.